The next 5 T cell receptor beta chains were all read from a single sample in a study of T cell responses to AZD1222 COVID-19 vaccine. Generated by immunoSEQ multiplex PCR, the TCRdb table keeps only in-frame clones and is missing some. The table includes about 150,000 clones, 85% to 95% detected once. This specimen was peripheral blood, taken on day 0 of AZD1222 vaccination. All receptors derive from an adult in good health.

Regarding this clone: One end of the junction does not line up with germline, which may come from a read error. V is TRBV3-1 (or the pseudogene TRBV3-2) and J is TRBJ2-5, with D hard to call. CDR3 length equals 18 residues. In germline, CDR1 is LGHDT, CDR2 YNNKEL (reference sequence). The CDR3 loop is CASTQDKIGPLGSETQYF. CDR3 DNA sequence: TGTGCCAGCACCCAAGACAAAATTGGACCCCTGGGTTCAGAGACCCAGTACTTC.

The rearrangement uses TRBV5-3 and TRBJ2-3; 9 bases fit TRBD1. TRBV5-3 is identified as an open reading frame with a role that is uncertain. This CDR3 is built from 15 residues. Losses at the gene ends were 0 bases for V and 4 bases for J; bases not matched to a gene: 3. The CDR3 here is CARSLEGQGADTQYF. The CDR3 DNA reads TGTGCCAGAAGCTTGGAGGGACAGGGCGCAGATACGCAGTATTTT.

The chain uses TRBV29-1 and TRBJ1-1; 7 nucleotides agree with TRBD1. The CDR3 extends over 15 amino acids. CDR1 is SQVTM, CDR2 ANQGSEA, per germline. Trimming took 4 bases from V and 5 from J; bases not matched to a gene: 13. The DNA for the CDR3 is TGCAGCGTTGGGGGAGGACAGGTCCACCCGACTGAAGCTTTCTTT. This sequence encodes CSVGGGQVHPTEAFF.

The chain combines TRBV21-1 with TRBJ2-2. TRBV21-1 is an annotated pseudogene. This CDR3 spans 16 amino acids. CDR3 nucleotide sequence: TGTGCCAGCAAAAAGATAGGTTGGTCGAACACCGGGGAGCTGTTTTTT. The encoded protein is CASKKIGWSNTGELFF.

J is TRBJ2-2 and V is TRBV24-1; D might be TRBD2 (7 bases). The ends were cut back, 9 bases at V and 7 bases at J, with 20 bases in the middle. Germline V gene data show CDR1 as KGHDR and CDR2 as SFDVKD. The CDR3 consists of 15 residues. CDR3 protein: CATPRGKGGNGELFF. The CDR3 DNA is TGTGCCACCCCCCGCGGGAAGGGGGGGAACGGGGAGCTGTTTTTT.